The T cell receptor beta chain under discussion was sequenced for a study of T-cell reconstitution after alpha-beta-depleted transplantation in children listed by TCRdb under 2016. In terms of the full investigation: Using TCR repertoire profiling, the study quantitatively followed how T-cell immune reconstitution unfolded in children after TCRalphabeta/CD19-depleted allogeneic hematopoietic cell transplantation. Summary of the overall study and its limitations: In some patients, high TCRbeta diversity at day 60 was attributed to recipient T cells and intrathymic progenitors that had survived conditioning. Apparently early alphabetaT-cell count recovery about two months after transplant reportedly relied on only several hundred rapidly expanded clones derived from non-depleted graft cells. The frequencies of hyperexpanded clones fell over the following months, and after one year, T-cell counts and TCRbeta diversity were mostly attributed to newly produced T cells.

About this clonotype itself: No antigen is known for it. Per-base quality was not reported, and no clone a single base away is much larger than it.

Taken with the paper, the label for treatment or condition translates to: allogeneic hematopoietic cell transplantation with graft depleted of TCRalphabeta T cells and CD19 B cells. Transplant recipients were children who received TCRalphabeta/CD19-depleted allogeneic hematopoietic cell grafts. The protocol used for the library was PCR. Sequencer: Illumina HiSeq 2500. Molecular barcoding was employed in the preparation of TCR libraries, with unique molecular identifiers being used to normalize TCRbeta repertoire quantification. The public sequencing data were trimmed at Q25 with fastp and processed into clonotypes with MiXCR by TCRdb, which kept only in-frame beta chains. A single entry per CDR3 protein holds the most common genes and DNA from its merged rows. Present in this sample are around 60,000 distinct CDR3 sequences, 40% to 45% of which were seen just once. Jointly, the top ten make up about 98% of the sample.

CDR1 and CDR2 (SGDLS, YYNGEE) derive from the germline V gene. The junction carries 8 bases between V and J, which are trimmed by 4 bases and 6 bases respectively. The CDR3 sequence holds 12 residues, the cysteine and phenylalanine included. The retained sequence is limited to the CDR3, 36 bases, with the frame set at the first base. The sample was PBMCs, mostly from graft donor cells, taken 360 days after TCRalphabeta/CD19-depleted stem cell transplant. The sequence derives from a male patient aged 10 to 17 who had a stem cell transplant for acute lymphoblastic leukemia, so the T cells may come from the graft donor. Recombination connected TRBV9 to TRBJ2-1, with no confidently assigned D gene. The CDR3 protein: CASSSEGNEQFF. The nucleotide sequence is given as TGTGCCAGCAGCTCCGAAGGCAATGAGCAGTTCTTC.